The entry that follows covers one T cell receptor beta chain sequence. Original processing methods: Reference gene primer amplification gave nucleated cell count estimates. Produced via immunoSEQ multiplex PCR; TCRdb's table is partial and in-frame only. That table furnishes V, J and clone size, whereas the DNA furnished D and trimming. The sample holds about 140,000 clones, under 85% seen once. This record belongs to a study of blood T cell repertoires in COVID-19. On the study more broadly: Whether acute or convalescent, the COVID-19 samples came from the United States, Italy and Spain.

V lost 3 bases, J lost 4 bases, and 14 bases stayed unmatched. The germline V gene has CDR1 MNHEY and CDR2 SVGEGT. CDR3 size: 19 residues. The rearrangement uses TRBV6-2 or TRBV6-3 and TRBJ2-2; TRBD2 matches 10 bases. The receptor's source is a man aged 45-65 years with active or convalescent COVID-19. The source material was peripheral blood. This CDR3 reads CASSYLTDHLAGVTGELFF. The CDR3 nucleotides are TGTGCCAGCAGTTATCTCACAGACCATCTAGCGGGAGTCACCGGGGAGCTGTTTTTT.